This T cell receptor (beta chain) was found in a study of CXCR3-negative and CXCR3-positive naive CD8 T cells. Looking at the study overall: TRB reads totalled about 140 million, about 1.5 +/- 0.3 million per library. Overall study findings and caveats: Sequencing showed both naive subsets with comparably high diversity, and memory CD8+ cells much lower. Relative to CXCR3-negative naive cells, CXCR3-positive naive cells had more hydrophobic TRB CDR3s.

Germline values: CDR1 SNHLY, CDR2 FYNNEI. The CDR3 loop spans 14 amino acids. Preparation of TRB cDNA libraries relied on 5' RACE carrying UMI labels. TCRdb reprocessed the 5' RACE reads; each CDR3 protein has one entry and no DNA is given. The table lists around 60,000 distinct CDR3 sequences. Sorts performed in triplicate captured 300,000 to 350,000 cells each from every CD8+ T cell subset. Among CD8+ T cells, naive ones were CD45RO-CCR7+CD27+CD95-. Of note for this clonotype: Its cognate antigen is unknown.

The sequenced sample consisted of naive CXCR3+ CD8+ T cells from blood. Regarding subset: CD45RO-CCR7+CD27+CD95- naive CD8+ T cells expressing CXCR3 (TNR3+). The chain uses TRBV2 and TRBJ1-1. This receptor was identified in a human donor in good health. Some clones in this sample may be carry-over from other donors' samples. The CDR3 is CASSERRVNTEAFF.